This T cell receptor beta chain was sequenced during a study of CD8+ T cells in alopecia areata. Study-wide context: Twice daily, treated patients received 5 to 10 mg of oral tofacitinib.

Study outcomes and limitations: Scalp sample sequencing also detects resident alphabeta T cells of normal skin. Researchers say the link of baseline CD8+ expansion to response remains uncertain, with one nonresponder.

V lost 6 bases and J 0 bases, leaving 12 bases between the germline ends. The CDR3 spans 14 residues. Germline V gene data show CDR1 as MNHEY and CDR2 as SVGAGI. The treatment: oral pan-JAK inhibitor, 5-10 mg twice daily. Researchers picked out CD4+ and CD8+ T cells from PBMCs by sorting. With respect to this clone: Its antigen remains unknown.

Investigators isolated RNA and reverse transcribed it into cDNA to act as the sequencing template. Produced via immunoSEQ multiplex PCR; TCRdb's table is partial and in-frame only. The table records around 100,000 clones, roughly 55% of them present only once. This rearrangement joins TRBV6-5 to TRBJ2-7, with D uncertain. The receptor comes from a human donor with alopecia areata. This sample comprised CD8+ T cells sorted from blood, obtained at week 24, from a patient treated with tofacitinib. In DNA, the CDR3 is TGTGCCAGCAGCTCATGGGCGTCCTCCTACGAGCAGTACTTC. Translating it yields CASSSWASSYEQYF.